This entry lists 22 T cell receptor beta chains sequenced from one sample in a study of blood T cell repertoires in COVID-19. Profiling relied on immunoSEQ multiplex PCR, and the TCRdb table lists in-frame clones only, not all of them. This sample has tens of thousands of clones, with about 90% found just once. Sequencing used peripheral blood. The receptor source for this set is a human donor with active COVID-19. The donor label of this sample is uncertain.

The rearrangement joins TRBV25-1 to TRBJ2-7, with 9 bases fitting TRBD1. With V trimmed by 4 bases and J by 5 bases, 12 bases remained unmatched. Per the germline V gene, CDR1 is MGHDK and CDR2 is SYGVNS. CDR3 length: 16 amino acids. The CDR3 reads CASSARPGQGTNEQYF. As DNA, the CDR3 is TGTGCCAGCAGTGCCCGCCCGGGACAGGGCACCAACGAGCAGTACTTC.

The CDR3 here is CASSPGGGTEAFF. CDR3 nucleotide sequence: TGTGCCAGCAGCCCAGGGGGTGGTACTGAAGCTTTCTTT. J is TRBJ1-1 and V is TRBV7-6, with 7 bases matching TRBD1. The germline CDR1 and CDR2 sequences are SGHVS and FNYEAQ. The CDR3 extends over 13 amino acids. The V and J ends lost 5 bases and 5 bases, in that order; junction bases with no gene match: 5.

The V call is TRBV4-1, the J call TRBJ1-5; perhaps TRBD1 as D (5 bases). Deletions cut 3 bases from V and 2 bases from J, with 8 bases between. CDR1 MGHRA and CDR2 YSYEKL come from the germline V gene. The CDR3 runs to 14 residues. The CDR3: CASSHEQGNQPQHF. The CDR3 DNA is TGCGCCAGCAGCCACGAACAGGGCAATCAGCCCCAGCATTTT.

V and J are TRBV6-1 and TRBJ2-5, with TRBD2 as a possible D gene (7 bases). Trimming left V 2 bases short and J 4 bases short, with 20 bases between. In germline, CDR1 is MNHNS, CDR2 SASEGT. The CDR3 extends over 17 amino acids. CDR3 nucleotides: TGTGCCAGCAGTGAACCTCCAGGGGAGGGTTTGAGAGAGACCCAGTACTTC. Protein sequence: CASSEPPGEGLRETQYF.

This chain uses TRBV19 with TRBJ2-2; D remains unclear. In germline, CDR1 is LNHDA, CDR2 SQIVND (reference sequence). This CDR3 comprises 16 residues. The V end lost 7 bases, the J end lost 3 bases, and 18 bases lay between the germline ends. This CDR3 reads CASNNRVDAYTGELFF. The CDR3 nucleotides read TGTGCCAGTAATAATCGGGTCGACGCCTACACCGGGGAGCTGTTTTTT.

This rearrangement joins TRBV2 to TRBJ1-5; unclear D gene. Per germline, CDR1 SNHLY and CDR2 FYNNEI. Deletions cut 8 bases from V and 5 bases from J, with 16 bases between. The CDR3 is made up of 14 amino acids. This chain's CDR3 is CASELMGGDQPQHF. In DNA form, the CDR3 reads TGTGCCAGCGAGCTAATGGGAGGCGATCAGCCCCAGCATTTT.

J is TRBJ2-5 and V is TRBV18; 10 bases are a match to TRBD1. This CDR3 spans 15 amino acids. With 2 bases clipped from V and 5 bases from J, the junction kept 5 bases outside the gene matches. CDR1 and CDR2 from the germline V gene are KGHSH and LQKENI. CDR3 residues: CASSPTGQGVETQYF. CDR3 DNA sequence: TGTGCCAGCTCACCAACAGGACAGGGGGTGGAGACCCAGTACTTC.

The chain carries TRBV4-3 and TRBJ1-2; D may be TRBD1 (5 bases). The CDR3 is made up of 16 amino acids. The V end was cut by 0 bases, the J end by 3 bases, with 14 bases between. Germline V CDR1 and CDR2: LGHNA, YSLEER. The CDR3 nucleotides are TGCGCCAGCAGCCAAGAGATATCCGGGGGGGACTATGGCTACACCTTC. Its protein is CASSQEISGGDYGYTF.

CDR3 DNA: TGTGCCAGCAGCGTAGGACAGGGGGGAGAAAGGCATGGCTACACCTTC. Protein product: CASSVGQGGERHGYTF. V and J are TRBV9 and TRBJ1-2, with 9 bases matching TRBD1. The germline CDR1 and CDR2 sequences are SGDLS and YYNGEE. This CDR3 is 16 amino acids long. V was pared by 0 bases and J by 6 bases, with 9 bases of the junction left unmatched.

The chain combines TRBV4-3 with TRBJ1-6; a possible D gene is TRBD1 (5 bases). Trimming shortened V by 1 base and J by 6 bases, and 7 bases separated the two germline ends. The CDR3 consists of 14 residues. Per germline, CDR1 LGHNA and CDR2 YSLEER. CDR3 loop: CASSQGGTNSPLHF. The CDR3 DNA reads TGCGCCAGCAGCCAAGGGGGCACTAATTCACCCCTCCACTTT.

The J gene is TRBJ2-7, the V gene TRBV27, with 9 bases fitting TRBD2. V shed 3 bases and J 2 bases; nucleotides not matched to a gene: 2. The germline gives CDR1 MNHEY, CDR2 SMNVEV (reference sequence). The CDR3 extends over 14 amino acids. The CDR3 sequence is CASSFSGGTYEQYF. The CDR3 nucleotides read TGTGCCAGCAGTTTTAGCGGGGGAACCTACGAGCAGTACTTC.

This clone came up a few times. V usage is TRBV4-2 and J usage is TRBJ1-6; a possible D gene is TRBD1 (6 bases). V dropped 3 bases and J dropped 4 bases, with 19 bases sitting between them. Germline V CDR1 and CDR2: LGHNA, YNFKEQ. This CDR3 is 18 amino acids long. The CDR3 coding sequence is TGTGCCAGCAGCCAGGTGATACAGGGAATGGGGTATAATTCACCCCTCCACTTT. Encoded protein: CASSQVIQGMGYNSPLHF.

The rearrangement uses TRBV7-8 and TRBJ2-3; TRBD2 is a possible D gene (6 bases). The V and J ends lost 5 bases and 2 bases respectively, with 14 bases between them. This CDR3 region has 15 residues. The germline V gene has CDR1 SGHVS and CDR2 FQNEAQ. The CDR3 DNA sequence: TGTGCCAGCAGCACCGGGACGGGACTCACAGATACGCAGTATTTT. Encoded protein: CASSTGTGLTDTQYF.

Worth noting for this clone: Within the sample, other DNA sequences also encode this same CDR3. CDR3 in DNA: TGTGCCAGCAGCCAACTCTACGAGCAGTACTTC. This codes for CASSQLYEQYF. The chain has TRBV3-1 (or the pseudogene TRBV3-2) and TRBJ2-7; D ambiguous. V was clipped by 2 bases and J by 3 bases, with 2 bases between them. There are 11 residues in the CDR3. Per the germline V gene, CDR1 is LGHDT and CDR2 is YNNKEL (reference sequence).

The gene calls are TRBV7-9 and TRBJ2-1; 14 bases line up with TRBD2. The trim removed 11 bases at V and 6 bases at J, leaving 21 bases unmatched. The germline CDR1 and CDR2 sequences are SEHNR and FQNEAQ (reference sequence). The CDR3 has 19 amino acids. This chain's CDR3 is CAGEGTSGGTTYLLNEQFF. The CDR3 DNA reads TGTGCCGGCGAGGGGACTAGCGGGGGCACCACTTACCTCCTCAATGAGCAGTTCTTC.

The V and J genes are TRBV27 and TRBJ2-3; the match to TRBD1 covers 9 bases. Germline CDR1 MNHEY, CDR2 SMNVEV (reference sequence). The length of the CDR3 is 14 residues. V shed 3 bases, J shed 7 bases, and the junction held 5 bases outside the gene matches. CDR3 nucleotide sequence: TGTGCCAGCAGTTTGGACAGGGGCGGGCATACGCAGTATTTT. The encoded protein is CASSLDRGGHTQYF.

The V gene is TRBV10-3, the J gene TRBJ2-5; no clear D gene. V lost 0 bases and J 7 bases, leaving 9 bases between the germline ends. Germline V gene data show CDR1 as ENHRY and CDR2 as SYGVKD. The CDR3 runs to 13 residues. The CDR3 DNA follows: TGTGCCATCAGTGAGTCGACGGGTCGGACCCAGTACTTC. This encodes CAISESTGRTQYF.

The chain links TRBV21-1 to TRBJ2-4; the table's D gene call, TRBD1, was not cross checked with the DNA. TRBV21-1 is annotated as a pseudogene. CDR3 length: 15 amino acids. Here the CDR3 reads CASSKKGFAKNIQYF. The CDR3, as DNA: TGTGCCAGCAGCAAAAAGGGGTTTGCCAAAAACATTCAGTACTTC.

The chain is built from TRBV3-1 (or the pseudogene TRBV3-2) and TRBJ2-5; 16 bases are shared with TRBD2. The length of the CDR3 is 19 residues. V shed 4 bases, J shed 4 bases, and the junction held 12 bases outside the gene matches. CDR1 and CDR2 from the germline V gene are LGHDT and YNNKEL (reference sequence). CDR3 bases: TGTGCCAGCAGCCCAGTCCCGGGACTAGCGGGGGGGCGGGCAGAGACCCAGTACTTC. It translates to CASSPVPGLAGGRAETQYF.

This chain uses TRBV19 with TRBJ1-2; 7 nucleotides line up with TRBD1. The CDR3 runs 14 residues. V shed 4 bases, J shed 0 bases, and the junction held 2 bases outside the gene matches. Germline values: CDR1 LNHDA, CDR2 SQIVND (reference sequence). The DNA for the CDR3 is TGTGCCAGTAGTAGACAGGGACCTAACTATGGCTACACCTTC. Translation gives CASSRQGPNYGYTF.

V usage is TRBV3-1 (or the pseudogene TRBV3-2) and J usage is TRBJ2-7, with 9 bases fitting TRBD2. Trimming removed 3 bases from V and 6 bases from J; junction bases left unmatched: 3. The CDR3 totals 13 residues. Looked up from germline, CDR1 is LGHDT and CDR2 is YNNKEL (reference sequence). CDR3 amino acids: CASSQGTSIEQYF. The CDR3 bases are TGTGCCAGCAGCCAGGGGACTAGCATCGAGCAGTACTTC.

The chain employs TRBV7-9 and TRBJ2-3; 8 bases align to TRBD1. Trimming cost V 2 bases and J 4 bases; bases outside gene matches: 14. Germline loops: CDR1 SEHNR, CDR2 FQNEAQ (reference sequence). CDR3 size: 18 residues. CDR3 sequence: CASSLNIVGQGIPDTQYF. The CDR3 bases are TGTGCCAGCAGCTTAAATATAGTAGGACAGGGAATTCCAGATACGCAGTATTTT.